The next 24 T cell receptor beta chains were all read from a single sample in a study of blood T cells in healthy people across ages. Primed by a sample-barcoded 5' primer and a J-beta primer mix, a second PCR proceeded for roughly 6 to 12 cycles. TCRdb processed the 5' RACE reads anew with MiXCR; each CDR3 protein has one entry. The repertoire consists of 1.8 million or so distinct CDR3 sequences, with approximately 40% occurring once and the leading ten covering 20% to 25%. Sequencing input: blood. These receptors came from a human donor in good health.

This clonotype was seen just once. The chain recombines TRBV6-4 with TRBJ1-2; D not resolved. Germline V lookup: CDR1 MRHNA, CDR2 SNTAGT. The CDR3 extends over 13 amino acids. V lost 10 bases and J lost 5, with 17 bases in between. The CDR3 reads CATIPLSVYGYTF. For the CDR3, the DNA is TGTGCCACCATCCCCCTCTCAGTTTATGGCTACACCTTC.

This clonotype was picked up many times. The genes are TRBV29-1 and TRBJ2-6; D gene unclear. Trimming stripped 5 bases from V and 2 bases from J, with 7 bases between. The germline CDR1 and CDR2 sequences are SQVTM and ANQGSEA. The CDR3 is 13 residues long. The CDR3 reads CSVTVAGANVLTF. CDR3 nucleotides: TGCAGCGTTACAGTGGCTGGGGCCAACGTCCTGACTTTC.

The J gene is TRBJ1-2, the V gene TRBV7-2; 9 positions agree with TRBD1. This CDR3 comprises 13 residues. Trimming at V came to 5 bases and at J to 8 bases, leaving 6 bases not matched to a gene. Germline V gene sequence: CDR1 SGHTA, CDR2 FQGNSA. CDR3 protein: CASSPTGTGGYTF. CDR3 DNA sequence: TGTGCCAGCAGCCCCACCGGGACAGGGGGCTACACCTTC.

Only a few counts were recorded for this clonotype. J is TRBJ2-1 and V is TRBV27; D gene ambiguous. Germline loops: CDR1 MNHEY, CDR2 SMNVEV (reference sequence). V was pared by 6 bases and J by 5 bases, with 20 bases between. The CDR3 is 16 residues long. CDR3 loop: CASSISPGSRNNEQFF. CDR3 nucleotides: TGTGCCAGCAGCATTTCGCCGGGCAGCCGGAACAATGAGCAGTTCTTC.

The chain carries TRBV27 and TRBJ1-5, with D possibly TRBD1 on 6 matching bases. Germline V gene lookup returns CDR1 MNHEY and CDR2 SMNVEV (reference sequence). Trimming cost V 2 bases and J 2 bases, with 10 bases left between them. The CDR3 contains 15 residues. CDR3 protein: CASSLIGGRNQPQHF. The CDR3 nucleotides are TGTGCCAGCAGTTTAATCGGGGGCCGCAATCAGCCCCAGCATTTT.

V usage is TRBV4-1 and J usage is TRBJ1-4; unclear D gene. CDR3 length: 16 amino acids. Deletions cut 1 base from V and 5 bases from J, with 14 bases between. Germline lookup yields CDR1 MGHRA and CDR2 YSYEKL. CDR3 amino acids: CASSQVRRRKNEKLFF. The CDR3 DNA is TGCGCCAGCAGCCAAGTCCGACGAAGGAAAAATGAAAAACTGTTTTTT.

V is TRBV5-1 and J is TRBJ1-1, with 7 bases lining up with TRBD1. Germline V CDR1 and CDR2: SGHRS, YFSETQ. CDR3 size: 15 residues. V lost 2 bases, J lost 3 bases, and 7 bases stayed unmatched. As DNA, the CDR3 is TGCGCCAGCAGCTTCATAGGACAGGCGCACACTGAAGCTTTCTTT. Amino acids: CASSFIGQAHTEAFF.

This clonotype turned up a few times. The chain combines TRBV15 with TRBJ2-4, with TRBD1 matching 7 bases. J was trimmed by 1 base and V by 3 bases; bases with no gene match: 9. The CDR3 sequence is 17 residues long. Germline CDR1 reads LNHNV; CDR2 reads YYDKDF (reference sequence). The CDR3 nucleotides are TGTGCCACCAGCAGCCCTGACAGGGTGGGGGCCAAAAACATTCAGTACTTC. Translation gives CATSSPDRVGAKNIQYF.

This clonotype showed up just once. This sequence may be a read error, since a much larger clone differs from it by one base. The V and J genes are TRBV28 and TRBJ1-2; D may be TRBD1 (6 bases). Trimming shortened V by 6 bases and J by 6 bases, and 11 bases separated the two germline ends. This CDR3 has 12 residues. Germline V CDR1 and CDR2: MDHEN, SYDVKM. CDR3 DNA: TGTGCCAGCAGCTATCAGGGGAATGGCTACACCTTC. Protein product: CASSYQGNGYTF.

The CDR3 loop reads CASSPDRVTYNEQFF. CDR3 in DNA: TGTGCCAGCAGCCCGGACAGGGTCACCTACAATGAGCAGTTCTTC. V usage is TRBV11-1 and J usage is TRBJ2-1, with 8 bases fitting TRBD1. CDR1 and CDR2 from the germline V gene are SGHAT and FQDESV (reference sequence). The CDR3 is 15 residues long. V shed 5 bases, J shed 2 bases, and the junction held 5 bases outside the gene matches.

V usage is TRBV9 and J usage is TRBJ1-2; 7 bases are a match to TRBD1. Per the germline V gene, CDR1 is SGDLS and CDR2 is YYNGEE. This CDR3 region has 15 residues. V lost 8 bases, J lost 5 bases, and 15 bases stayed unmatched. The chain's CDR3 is CASKSHDREEYGYTF. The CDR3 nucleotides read TGTGCCAGTAAATCCCACGACAGGGAGGAGTATGGCTACACCTTC. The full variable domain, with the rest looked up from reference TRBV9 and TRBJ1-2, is DSGVTQTPKHLITATGQRVTLRCSPRSGDLSVYWYQQSLDQGLQFLIQYYNGEERAKGNILERFSAQQFPDLHSELNLSSLELGDSALYFCASKSHDREEYGYTFGSGTRLTVV.

DNA for the CDR3: TGTGCCAGCAGTGTTCATCGGACCTCCGAAGCTTTCTTT. As protein: CASSVHRTSEAFF. The chain combines TRBV27 with TRBJ1-1, with unresolved D. This CDR3 region has 13 residues. V was clipped by 5 bases and J by 8 bases, with 15 bases between them. Germline lookup yields CDR1 MNHEY and CDR2 SMNVEV (reference sequence).

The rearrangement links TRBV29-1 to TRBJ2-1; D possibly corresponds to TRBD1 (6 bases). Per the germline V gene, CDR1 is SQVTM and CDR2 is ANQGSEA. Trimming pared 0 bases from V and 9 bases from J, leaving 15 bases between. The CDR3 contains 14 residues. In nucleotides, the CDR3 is TGCAGCGTTGAAGATGGCGAGACAGGTTTTGAGCAGTTCTTC. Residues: CSVEDGETGFEQFF.

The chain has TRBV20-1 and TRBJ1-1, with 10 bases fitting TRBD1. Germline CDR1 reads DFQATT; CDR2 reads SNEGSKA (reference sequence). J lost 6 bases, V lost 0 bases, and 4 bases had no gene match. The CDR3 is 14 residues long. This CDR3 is CSARDDRGLAEAFF. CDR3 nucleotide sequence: TGCAGTGCTAGAGATGACAGGGGGCTGGCTGAAGCTTTCTTT.

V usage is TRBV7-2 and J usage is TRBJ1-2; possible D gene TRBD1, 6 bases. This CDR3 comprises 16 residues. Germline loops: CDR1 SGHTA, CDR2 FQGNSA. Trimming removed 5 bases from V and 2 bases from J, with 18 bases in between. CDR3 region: CASSPNAGALNYGYTF. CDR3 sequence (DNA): TGTGCCAGCAGCCCCAATGCAGGGGCGCTAAACTATGGCTACACCTTC.

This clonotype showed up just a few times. The CDR3 protein is CASSRTSGGAWKTQYF. CDR3 sequence (DNA): TGTGCCAGCAGTCGTACTAGCGGGGGGGCCTGGAAGACCCAGTACTTC. The V gene is TRBV7-9, the J gene TRBJ2-5; 13 bases map to TRBD2. V trimming: 6 bases; J trimming: 6 bases; junction bases outside the gene matches: 10. Germline loops: CDR1 SEHNR, CDR2 FQNEAQ (reference sequence). The CDR3 is 16 amino acids.

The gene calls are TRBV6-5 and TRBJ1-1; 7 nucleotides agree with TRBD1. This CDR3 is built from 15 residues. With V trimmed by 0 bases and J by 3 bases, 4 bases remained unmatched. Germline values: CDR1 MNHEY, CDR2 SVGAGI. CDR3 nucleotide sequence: TGTGCCAGCAGTTACTCAGGGACAGCCTACACTGAAGCTTTCTTT. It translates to CASSYSGTAYTEAFF.

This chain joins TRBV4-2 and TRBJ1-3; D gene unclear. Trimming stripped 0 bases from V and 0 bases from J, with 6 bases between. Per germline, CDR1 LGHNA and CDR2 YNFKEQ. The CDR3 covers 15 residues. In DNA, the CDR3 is TGTGCCAGCAGCCAAGACGGTCTCTCTGGAAACACCATATATTTT. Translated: CASSQDGLSGNTIYF.

In DNA form, the CDR3 reads TGTGCCAGCAGGGATCTAGCGGGCAGCTACAATGAGCAGTTCTTC. Translation gives CASRDLAGSYNEQFF. This chain uses TRBV2 with TRBJ2-1, with 8 bases matching TRBD2. The J segment lost 3 bases and the V segment lost 6 bases, leaving 7 bases of the junction unmatched. Germline lookup yields CDR1 SNHLY and CDR2 FYNNEI. This CDR3 is built from 15 residues.

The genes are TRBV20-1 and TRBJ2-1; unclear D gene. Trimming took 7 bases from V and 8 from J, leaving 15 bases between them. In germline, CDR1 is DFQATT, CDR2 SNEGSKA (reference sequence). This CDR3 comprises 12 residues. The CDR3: CSVQPLNDEQFF. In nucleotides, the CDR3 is TGCAGTGTCCAACCACTAAACGATGAGCAGTTCTTC.

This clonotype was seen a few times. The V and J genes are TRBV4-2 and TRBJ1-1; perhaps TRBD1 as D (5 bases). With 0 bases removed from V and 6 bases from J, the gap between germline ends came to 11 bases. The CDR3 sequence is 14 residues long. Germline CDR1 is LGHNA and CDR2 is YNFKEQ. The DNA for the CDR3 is TGTGCCAGCAGCCAAGACGCGGGGGTACCTGAAGCTTTCTTT. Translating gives CASSQDAGVPEAFF.

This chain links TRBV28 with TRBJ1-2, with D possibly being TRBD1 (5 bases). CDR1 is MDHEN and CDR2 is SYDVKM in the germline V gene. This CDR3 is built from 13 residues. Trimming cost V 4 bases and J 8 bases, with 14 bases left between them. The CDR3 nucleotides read TGTGCCAGCAGTTATCCGGCAGGGAGAGGCTACACCTTC. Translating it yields CASSYPAGRGYTF.

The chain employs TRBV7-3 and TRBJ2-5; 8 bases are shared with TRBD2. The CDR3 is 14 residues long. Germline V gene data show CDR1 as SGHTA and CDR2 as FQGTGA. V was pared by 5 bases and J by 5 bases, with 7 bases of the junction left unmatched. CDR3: CASSPGGEAETQYF. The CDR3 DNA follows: TGTGCCAGCAGCCCCGGGGGGGAGGCGGAGACCCAGTACTTC.

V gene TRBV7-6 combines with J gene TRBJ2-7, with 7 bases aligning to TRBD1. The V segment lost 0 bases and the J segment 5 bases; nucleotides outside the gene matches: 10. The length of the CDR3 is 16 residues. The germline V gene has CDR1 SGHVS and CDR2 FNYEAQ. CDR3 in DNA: TGTGCCAGCAGCTTAGCCCCCAGGGGGTTATTAAACGAGCAGTACTTC. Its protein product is CASSLAPRGLLNEQYF.